The 27 T cell receptor beta chains reported below all come from one sample, sequenced in a study of neurological immune-mediated disorders. One entry per CDR3 protein, called by TCRdb with MiXCR from the 5' RACE reads. The table lists roughly 65,000 distinct CDR3 sequences, roughly 5% of them singletons. Sequencing was carried out using PBMCs. These receptors all come from a human donor with multiple sclerosis. The donor label of this sample is uncertain.

Many counts were recorded for this clonotype. The chain uses TRBV20-1 and TRBJ2-4, with D possibly TRBD2 on 6 matching bases. The CDR3 consists of 14 residues. The V gene's germline CDR1 is DFQATT and CDR2 SNEGSKA (reference sequence). Trimming took off 6 bases at V and 7 bases at J, with 19 bases between the two ends. CDR3: CSAADGDGRNIQYF. CDR3 nucleotide sequence: TGCAGTGCCGCTGACGGAGATGGGAGGAACATTCAGTACTTC.

This clonotype was seen many times. The rearrangement uses TRBV5-1 and TRBJ2-1, with D possibly matching TRBD2 (5 bases). Germline V lookup: CDR1 SGHRS, CDR2 YFSETQ. The CDR3 is 15 amino acids. The V and J ends lost 1 base and 4 bases respectively, with 12 bases between them. The CDR3 DNA is TGCGCCAGCAGCTTGCCCCTGGGAGCTTACAATGAGCAGTTCTTC. It is translated as CASSLPLGAYNEQFF.

This clonotype was recorded at least ten times. The chain links TRBV5-1 to TRBJ1-2; 9 positions match TRBD1. Looked up from germline, CDR1 is SGHRS and CDR2 is YFSETQ. The junction had 5 bases not matched to a gene; V was cut back by 0 bases and J by 5 bases. The CDR3 runs to 15 residues. CDR3 amino acids: CASSLGRQGEYGYTF. The CDR3 region has the DNA TGCGCCAGCAGCTTGGGCCGACAGGGGGAGTATGGCTACACCTTC.

At least ten counts were recorded for this clonotype. The chain carries TRBV28 and TRBJ1-1; D perhaps matches TRBD1 (5 bases). The CDR3 has 15 amino acids. Trimming took off 4 bases at V and 1 base at J, with 13 bases between the two ends. Germline V gene lookup returns CDR1 MDHEN and CDR2 SYDVKM. The CDR3 loop reads CASSWQGRGNTEAFF. The DNA for the CDR3 is TGTGCCAGCAGTTGGCAGGGAAGGGGGAACACTGAAGCTTTCTTT. Looking up the rest from reference TRBV28 and TRBJ1-1 gives the full variable domain: DVKVTQSSRYLVKRTGEKVFLECVQDMDHENMFWYRQDPGLGLRLIYFSYDVKMKEKGDIPEGYSVSREKKERFSLILESASTNQTSMYLCASSWQGRGNTEAFFGQGTRLTVV.

This clonotype showed up many times. V is TRBV5-1 and J is TRBJ2-3; no definite D call. The germline V gene encodes CDR1 SGHRS and CDR2 YFSETQ. V was clipped by 3 bases and J by 4 bases, with 9 bases between them. The CDR3 consists of 13 residues. In DNA, the CDR3 is TGCGCCAGCAGCTACGAAGGATCAGATACGCAGTATTTT. Its protein product is CASSYEGSDTQYF.

The chain employs TRBV7-9 and TRBJ2-3, with D maybe TRBD2 (5 bases). V dropped 7 bases and J dropped 4 bases, with 9 bases sitting between them. The CDR3 is 12 residues long. CDR1 and CDR2 (germline): SEHNR, FQNEAQ (reference sequence). As DNA, the CDR3 is TGTGCCAGCACCTACGGGGCAGATACGCAGTATTTT. It codes for CASTYGADTQYF. The whole variable domain, filled in from reference TRBV7-9 and TRBJ2-3, reads DTGVSQNPRHKITKRGQNVTFRCDPISEHNRLYWYRQTLGQGPEFLTYFQNEAQLEKSRLLSDRFSAERPKGSFSTLEIQRTEQGDSAMYLCASTYGADTQYFGPGTRLTVL.

V gene TRBV20-1 combines with J gene TRBJ2-3, with TRBD2 matching 9 bases. The ends lost 5 bases at V and 2 bases at J; junction bases unmatched: 5. CDR3 length: 14 amino acids. CDR1 and CDR2 from the germline V gene are DFQATT and SNEGSKA (reference sequence). As DNA, the CDR3 is TGCAGTGCTCTAGCGGGGACCGCCACAGATACGCAGTATTTT. This sequence encodes CSALAGTATDTQYF.

This chain connects TRBV5-1 to TRBJ1-1, with TRBD1 matching 7 bases. The V gene end was trimmed by 8 bases and the J gene end by 4 bases; junction bases not matched to a gene: 8. Germline CDR1 reads SGHRS; CDR2 reads YFSETQ. This CDR3 has 13 residues. In DNA form, the CDR3 reads TGCGCCAGTACCAGATCAGGGGGCACTGAAGCTTTCTTT. As protein: CASTRSGGTEAFF.

There are many counts of this clonotype. The rearrangement links TRBV10-3 to TRBJ1-1; no clear D. CDR1 is ENHRY and CDR2 is SYGVKD in the germline V gene. V was clipped by 6 bases and J by 0 bases, with 11 bases between them. This CDR3 contains 14 residues. CDR3 amino acids: CAIRTQLMNTEAFF. CDR3 nucleotides: TGTGCCATCAGGACACAACTCATGAACACTGAAGCTTTCTTT.

This clonotype has at least ten counts. The chain is built from TRBV20-1 and TRBJ1-5, with TRBD1 identical over 9 bases. The V gene end was trimmed by 0 bases and the J gene end by 5 bases; junction bases not matched to a gene: 8. The CDR3 totals 16 residues. The germline V gene has CDR1 DFQATT and CDR2 SNEGSKA (reference sequence). The CDR3 bases are TGCAGTGCTAGAGAGGTGGACAGGGGCCCCCATCAGCCCCAGCATTTT. Translating gives CSAREVDRGPHQPQHF.

The chain is built from TRBV12-5 and TRBJ2-7; D call uncertain. CDR1 and CDR2 (germline): LGHNT, FRNRAP. The V end lost 5 bases, the J end lost 3 bases, and 5 bases lay between the germline ends. There are 11 residues in the CDR3. CDR3 DNA sequence: TGTGCTAGTGGTCTAAACTACGAGCAGTACTTC. Its protein product is CASGLNYEQYF.

This clonotype was counted ten times or more. The chain links TRBV5-1 to TRBJ1-4, with D perhaps TRBD1 (5 bases). Trimming shortened V by 2 bases and J by 0 bases, and 14 bases separated the two germline ends. This CDR3 has 17 residues. Germline V gene lookup returns CDR1 SGHRS and CDR2 YFSETQ. The CDR3 sequence: CASSFGGWGSTNEKLFF. The CDR3 DNA reads as TGCGCCAGCAGCTTTGGGGGATGGGGTTCAACTAATGAAAAACTGTTTTTT.

This clonotype was observed a few times. CDR3 loop: CASEDRMNTEAFF. CDR3 nucleotides: TGTGCCAGCGAGGACCGGATGAACACTGAAGCTTTCTTT. The V gene is TRBV7-9, the J gene TRBJ1-1; D call uncertain. CDR1 and CDR2 from the germline V gene are SEHNR and FQNEAQ (reference sequence). The V end was cut by 8 bases, the J end by 0 bases, with 10 bases between. There are 13 residues in the CDR3.

This clonotype has a count of ten or more. V is TRBV6-6 and J is TRBJ1-6; 8 bases match TRBD1. The junction had 9 bases not matched to a gene; V was cut back by 8 bases and J by 9 bases. Germline assignment: CDR1 MNHNY and CDR2 SVGAGI (reference sequence). This CDR3 region has 14 residues. The CDR3 loop reads CASETGTGFSPLHF. The CDR3 DNA sequence: TGTGCCAGCGAAACCGGGACAGGTTTTTCACCCCTCCACTTT.

The table lists this clonotype with many counts. V is TRBV7-9 and J is TRBJ1-2; D is possibly TRBD1 (5 bases). V shed 1 base and J shed 4 bases, with 13 bases lying between them. Germline lookup yields CDR1 SEHNR and CDR2 FQNEAQ (reference sequence). This CDR3 comprises 15 residues. This CDR3 reads CASSLGRGSSYGYTF. The CDR3 nucleotides read TGTGCCAGCAGCTTAGGAAGGGGAAGTTCCTATGGCTACACCTTC.

The sample holds many counts of this clonotype. The V and J genes are TRBV27 and TRBJ2-1, with 11 bases identical to TRBD1. V was pared by 7 bases and J by 1 base, with 6 bases of the junction left unmatched. This CDR3 region has 16 residues. Germline CDR1 MNHEY, CDR2 SMNVEV (reference sequence). The CDR3 protein is CASIRGTGGSYNEQFF. The CDR3 nucleotides read TGTGCCAGCATAAGAGGGACAGGGGGTTCCTACAATGAGCAGTTCTTC.

The sample holds many counts of this clonotype. The chain combines TRBV5-5 with TRBJ2-2; D might be TRBD1 (5 bases). The CDR3 covers 15 residues. The V gene lost 2 bases and the J gene lost 3 bases, with 11 bases spanning the gap. Germline values: CDR1 SGHKS, CDR2 YYEKEE (reference sequence). In DNA form, the CDR3 reads TGTGCCAGCAGCTTCCAGGGTGGGGACACCGGGGAGCTGTTTTTT. Amino acids: CASSFQGGDTGELFF.

In its sample, this clonotype was seen many times. The chain joins TRBV7-3 to TRBJ2-1; no firm D call. CDR3 length equals 12 residues. In germline, CDR1 is SGHTA, CDR2 FQGTGA. The ends were cut back, 5 bases at V and 5 bases at J, with 7 bases in the middle. CDR3 in DNA: TGTGCCAGCAGCCGTGGAAACAATGAGCAGTTCTTC. Protein product: CASSRGNNEQFF.

This clonotype was seen repeatedly, ten times or more. The chain recombines TRBV18 with TRBJ2-1; TRBD1 aligns across 12 bases. This CDR3 region has 15 residues. J was trimmed by 8 bases and V by 4 bases; bases with no gene match: 6. CDR1 KGHSH and CDR2 LQKENI come from the germline V gene. The CDR3 spells CASSLLGQGADEQFF. DNA of the CDR3: TGTGCCAGCTCACTCCTGGGACAGGGGGCCGATGAGCAGTTCTTC. Combining the CDR3 with reference TRBV18 and TRBJ2-1 gives the whole variable domain NAGVMQNPRHLVRRRGQEARLRCSPMKGHSHVYWYRQLPEEGLKFMVYLQKENIIDESGMPKERFSAEFPKEGPSILRIQQVVRGDSAAYFCASSLLGQGADEQFFGPGTRLTVL.

The table lists this clonotype with many counts. V and J are TRBV5-1 and TRBJ2-1, with 9 bases matching TRBD2. This CDR3 spans 15 amino acids. The V gene's germline CDR1 is SGHRS and CDR2 YFSETQ. V was pared by 2 bases and J by 8 bases, with 8 bases of the junction left unmatched. The CDR3 is CASSLMSSGEHEQFF. DNA for the CDR3: TGCGCCAGCAGCTTAATGTCTAGCGGGGAACATGAGCAGTTCTTC.

Ten or more counts support this clonotype. V usage is TRBV12-3 or TRBV12-4 and J usage is TRBJ2-1; D ambiguous. The CDR3 spans 14 residues. V lost 3 bases to trimming and J lost 6 bases, with 12 bases between them. CDR3 residues: CASSFDPHSNEQFF. The CDR3 DNA is TGTGCCAGCAGTTTTGACCCTCATTCCAATGAGCAGTTCTTC.

The gene calls are TRBV3-1 and TRBJ1-1, with TRBD1 matching over 9 bases. CDR3 length equals 14 residues. With V trimmed by 4 bases and J by 3 bases, 3 bases remained unmatched. Germline V gene lookup returns CDR1 LGHDT and CDR2 YNNKEL (reference sequence). CDR3 in amino acids: CASSRRQGDTEAFF. In DNA, the CDR3 is TGTGCCAGCAGCCGACGACAGGGGGACACTGAAGCTTTCTTT.

This clonotype was counted many times. The chain is built from TRBV7-2 and TRBJ2-4, with a possible D match to TRBD2 (7 bases). There are 14 residues in the CDR3. V dropped 3 bases and J dropped 9 bases, with 15 bases sitting between them. Germline values: CDR1 SGHTA, CDR2 FQGNSA. The CDR3 loop is CASSLRGGESIQYF. CDR3 bases: TGTGCCAGCAGCTTGAGGGGGGGGGAGAGCATTCAGTACTTC.

In its sample, this clonotype was seen a few times. V is TRBV12-3 or TRBV12-4 and J is TRBJ2-1, with 9 bases matching TRBD2. This CDR3 region has 14 residues. V shed 3 bases and J 12 bases; nucleotides not matched to a gene: 9. The CDR3 sequence: CASSFAGGRYTQFF. CDR3 DNA: TGTGCCAGCAGTTTCGCGGGGGGGCGATACACGCAGTTCTTC.

This clonotype was recorded many times. This rearrangement joins TRBV5-1 to TRBJ1-1; D remains unclear. V was pared by 0 bases and J by 4 bases, with 10 bases between. CDR1 is SGHRS and CDR2 is YFSETQ in the germline V gene. This CDR3 comprises 14 residues. The CDR3 DNA is TGCGCCAGCAGCTTGGCAGGCAGCCTCACTGAAGCTTTCTTT. It yields the protein CASSLAGSLTEAFF.

This clonotype was seen repeatedly, ten times or more. The chain joins TRBV6-2 or TRBV6-3 to TRBJ2-5; a possible D gene is TRBD2 (5 bases). Trimming took off 5 bases at V and 5 bases at J, with 18 bases between the two ends. This CDR3 is 15 amino acids long. Germline V lookup: CDR1 MNHEY, CDR2 SVGEGT. The CDR3 DNA follows: TGTGCCAGCAGTACCCGGGCCGGACGCGGGGAGACCCAGTACTTC. Translation gives CASSTRAGRGETQYF.

This clonotype has ten or more counts. The chain joins TRBV5-1 to TRBJ1-3; tentatively, D is TRBD1 (5 bases). Trimming cost V 0 bases and J 0 bases, with 13 bases left between them. The CDR3 consists of 17 residues. In germline, CDR1 is SGHRS, CDR2 YFSETQ. The CDR3 sequence is CASSLEVTGPSGNTIYF. CDR3 coding DNA: TGCGCCAGCAGCTTGGAGGTAACAGGCCCCTCTGGAAACACCATATATTTT. Filled out from reference TRBV5-1 and TRBJ1-3, the complete variable domain reads KAGVTQTPRYLIKTRGQQVTLSCSPISGHRSVSWYQQTPGQGLQFLFEYFSETQRNKGNFPGRFSGRQFSNSRSEMNVSTLELGDSALYLCASSLEVTGPSGNTIYFGEGSWLTVV.